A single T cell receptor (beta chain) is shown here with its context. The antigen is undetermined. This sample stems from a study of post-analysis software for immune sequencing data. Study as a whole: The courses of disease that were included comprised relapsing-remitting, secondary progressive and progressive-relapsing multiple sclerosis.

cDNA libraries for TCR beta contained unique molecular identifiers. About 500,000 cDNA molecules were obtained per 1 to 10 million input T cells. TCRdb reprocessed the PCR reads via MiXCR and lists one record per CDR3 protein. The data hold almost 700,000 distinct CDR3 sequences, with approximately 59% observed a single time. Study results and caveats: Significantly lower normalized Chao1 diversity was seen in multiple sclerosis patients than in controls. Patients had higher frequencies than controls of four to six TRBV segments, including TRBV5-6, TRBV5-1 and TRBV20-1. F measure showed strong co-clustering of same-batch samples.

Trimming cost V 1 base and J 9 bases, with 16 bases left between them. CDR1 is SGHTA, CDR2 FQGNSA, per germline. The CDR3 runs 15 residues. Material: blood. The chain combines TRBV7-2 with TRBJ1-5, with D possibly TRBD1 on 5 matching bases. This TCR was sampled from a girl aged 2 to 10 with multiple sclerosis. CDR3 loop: CASSLERDGTRPQHF. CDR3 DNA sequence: TGTGCCAGCAGCTTAGAGCGGGACGGCACCCGGCCCCAGCATTTT.